This is a list of T cell receptor beta chains from one sample in a study of T cells in Graves' hyperthyroidism and ophthalmopathy. From the multiplex PCR reads, TCRdb called clonotypes with MiXCR, one entry per CDR3 protein. The sample has about 640,000 distinct CDR3 sequences, 20% to 25% seen once. The specimen was blood. Source of these receptors: a man between 25 and 39 years old with Graves' ophthalmopathy. The conserved cysteine and the conserved F or W are not part of the CDR3 here.

v_gene: TRBV2
CDR3aa: ASRRGGTLSYEQY

v_gene: TRBV6-1
CDR3aa: ASSWDRSYSYNEQF

v_gene: TRBV12-3/TRBV12-4
CDR3aa: ASSAYRRATEAF

v_gene: TRBV5-1
CDR3aa: ASSLSGTTNTGELF

v_gene: TRBV27
CDR3aa: ASSFDRGNEQY

v_gene: TRBV6-1
CDR3aa: ASSEWSGGSTYEQY

v_gene: TRBV6-1
CDR3aa: ASSRDSRTGELF

v_gene: TRBV27
CDR3aa: ASSRGTEVYNEQF

v_gene: TRBV6-5
CDR3aa: ASSSLAGTLYNEQF

v_gene: TRBV19
CDR3aa: ATVATGQDYEQY

v_gene: TRBV5-1
CDR3aa: ASSLDRAGTGELF

v_gene: TRBV12-3/TRBV12-4
CDR3aa: ASSFRQGHNSPLH

v_gene: TRBV19
CDR3aa: ASRGEARTSENTDTQY

v_gene: TRBV6-2/TRBV6-3
CDR3aa: ASSYFGSWSGTPADAQY

v_gene: TRBV28
CDR3aa: ASSWTEEAYEQY

v_gene: TRBV11-2
CDR3aa: ASSHRYNEQF

v_gene: TRBV20-1
CDR3aa: LGLSSYNEQF

v_gene: TRBV11-1
CDR3aa: ASSMRGVVYEQY

v_gene: TRBV2
CDR3aa: ASDHRQRTYEQY

v_gene: TRBV18
CDR3aa: ASSPAAGYDEQF

v_gene: TRBV11-3
CDR3aa: ASSLRDSYLNEQF

v_gene: TRBV28
CDR3aa: AHVAGDNTEAF

v_gene: TRBV6-1
CDR3aa: ASWQGAHLYEKLF

v_gene: TRBV18
CDR3aa: ASSPNGQGNGYT

v_gene: TRBV3-2
CDR3aa: ASSQAGNTIY

v_gene: TRBV5-4
CDR3aa: ASSLRQGGAGELF

v_gene: TRBV14
CDR3aa: ASSQAQMGHLQETQY

v_gene: TRBV3-1
CDR3aa: ASGSGQVYNEQF

v_gene: TRBV3-1
CDR3aa: ASSQAVQKETQY

v_gene: TRBV4-2
CDR3aa: ASSPTPSSADTQY

v_gene: TRBV2
CDR3aa: ASSARDRVFGETQY

v_gene: TRBV4-1
CDR3aa: ASSQVLVWSGELF

v_gene: TRBV28
CDR3aa: ASGTEINTEAF

v_gene: TRBV7-2
CDR3aa: ASSSLNRVRDEKLF

v_gene: TRBV10-2
CDR3aa: ASSGGYDTQY

v_gene: TRBV2
CDR3aa: ASSGSGAEQY

v_gene: TRBV6-1
CDR3aa: ASSPIKGTGTEAF

v_gene: TRBV9
CDR3aa: ASTDRGAYEQY

v_gene: TRBV5-1
CDR3aa: ASSFGTAISGNTIY

v_gene: TRBV19
CDR3aa: ASTPGQYGYT

v_gene: TRBV3-1
CDR3aa: ASSLHRDRNEKLF

v_gene: TRBV11-2
CDR3aa: ASSPSYEGVKTQY

v_gene: TRBV28
CDR3aa: ASRAGTRGTDTQY

v_gene: TRBV20-1
CDR3aa: SATHPGQGQETQY

v_gene: TRBV28
CDR3aa: ASSSRVDLTF

v_gene: TRBV6-1
CDR3aa: ASGGQRSEQY

v_gene: TRBV28
CDR3aa: ASSLGAGSPLH

v_gene: TRBV28
CDR3aa: ASSLAAAPSTDTQY

v_gene: TRBV7-6
CDR3aa: ASSLAGRERYEQY

v_gene: TRBV29-1
CDR3aa: SVEGTSKDSSRGEQY

v_gene: TRBV5-1
CDR3aa: ASSLGQEPYEQY

v_gene: TRBV6-1
CDR3aa: ASWTGHSSYNEQF

v_gene: TRBV14
CDR3aa: ASSQQAGLSTDTQY

v_gene: TRBV28
CDR3aa: ASSRGQGTWTDTQY

v_gene: TRBV7-3
CDR3aa: ASSLLGKDNEQF

v_gene: TRBV7-9
CDR3aa: ASSSQGWEY

v_gene: TRBV12-3/TRBV12-4
CDR3aa: ASSSPGQGGYEQY

v_gene: TRBV20-1
CDR3aa: SAAPGHRETQY